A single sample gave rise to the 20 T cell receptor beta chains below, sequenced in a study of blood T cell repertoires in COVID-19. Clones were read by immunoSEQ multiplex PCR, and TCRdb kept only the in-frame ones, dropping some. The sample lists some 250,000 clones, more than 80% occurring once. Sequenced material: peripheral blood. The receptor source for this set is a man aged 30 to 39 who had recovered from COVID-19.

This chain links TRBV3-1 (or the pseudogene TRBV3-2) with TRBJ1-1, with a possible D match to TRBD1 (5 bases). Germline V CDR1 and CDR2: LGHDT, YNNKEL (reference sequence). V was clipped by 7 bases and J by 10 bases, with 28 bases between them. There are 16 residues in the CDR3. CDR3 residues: CASTHSHYAGTQRAFF. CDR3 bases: TGTGCCAGCACCCACTCCCACTATGCAGGGACTCAGCGAGCTTTCTTT.

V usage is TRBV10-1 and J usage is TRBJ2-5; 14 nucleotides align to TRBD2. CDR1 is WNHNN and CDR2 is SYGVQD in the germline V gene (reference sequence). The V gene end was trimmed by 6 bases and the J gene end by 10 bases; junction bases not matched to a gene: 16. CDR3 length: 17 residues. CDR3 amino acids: CASSPGTSGGAIRDQYF. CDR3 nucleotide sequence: TGCGCCAGCAGCCCCGGGACTAGCGGGGGCGCGATTCGGGACCAGTACTTC.

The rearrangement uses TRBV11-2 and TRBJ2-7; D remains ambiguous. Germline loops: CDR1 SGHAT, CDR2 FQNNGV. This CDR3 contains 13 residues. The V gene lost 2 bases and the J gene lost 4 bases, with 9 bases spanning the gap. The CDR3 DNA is TGTGCCAGCAGCTTACCGGGTAGTTACGAGCAGTACTTC. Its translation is CASSLPGSYEQYF.

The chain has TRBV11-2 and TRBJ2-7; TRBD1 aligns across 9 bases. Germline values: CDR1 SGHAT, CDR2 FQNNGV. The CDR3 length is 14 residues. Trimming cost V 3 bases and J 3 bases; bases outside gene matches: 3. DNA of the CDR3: TGTGCCAGCAGCTTCGGGACAGGGTTCTACGAGCAGTACTTC. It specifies CASSFGTGFYEQYF.

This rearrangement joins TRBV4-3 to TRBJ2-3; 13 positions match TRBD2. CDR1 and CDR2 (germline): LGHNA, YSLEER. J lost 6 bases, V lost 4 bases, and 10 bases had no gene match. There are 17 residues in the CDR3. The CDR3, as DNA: TGCGCCAGCAGCCCCAATCCAGGGACTAGCGGGGAGGATACGCAGTATTTT. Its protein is CASSPNPGTSGEDTQYF.

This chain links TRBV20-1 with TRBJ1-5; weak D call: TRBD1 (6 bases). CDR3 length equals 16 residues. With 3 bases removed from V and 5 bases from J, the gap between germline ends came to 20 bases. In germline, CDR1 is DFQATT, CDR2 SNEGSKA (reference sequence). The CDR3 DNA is TGCAGTGCTAGTAGTGGCCTGGGGACAAGTTATCAGCCCCAGCATTTT. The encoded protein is CSASSGLGTSYQPQHF.

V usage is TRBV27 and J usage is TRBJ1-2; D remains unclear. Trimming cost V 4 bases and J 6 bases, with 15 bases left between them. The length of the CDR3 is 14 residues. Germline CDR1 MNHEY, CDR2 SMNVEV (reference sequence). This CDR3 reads CASSSQSPGNGYTF. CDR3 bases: TGTGCCAGCAGTTCCCAATCCCCGGGAAATGGCTACACCTTC.

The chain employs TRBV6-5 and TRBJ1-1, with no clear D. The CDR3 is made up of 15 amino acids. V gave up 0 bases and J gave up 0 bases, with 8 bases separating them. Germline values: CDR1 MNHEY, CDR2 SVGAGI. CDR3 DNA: TGTGCCAGCAGTTACTCGGGGAGATTGAACACTGAAGCTTTCTTT. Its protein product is CASSYSGRLNTEAFF.

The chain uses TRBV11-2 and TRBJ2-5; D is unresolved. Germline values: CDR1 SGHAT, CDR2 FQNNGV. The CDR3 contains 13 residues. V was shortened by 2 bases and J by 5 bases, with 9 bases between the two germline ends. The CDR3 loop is CASSLRWAETQYF. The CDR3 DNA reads TGTGCCAGCAGCTTAAGGTGGGCGGAGACCCAGTACTTC.

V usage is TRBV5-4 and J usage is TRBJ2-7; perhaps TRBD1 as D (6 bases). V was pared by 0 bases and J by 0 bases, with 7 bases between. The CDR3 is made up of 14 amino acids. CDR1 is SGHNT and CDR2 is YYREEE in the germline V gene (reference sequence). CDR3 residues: CASSLGTASYEQYF. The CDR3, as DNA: TGTGCCAGCAGCTTGGGGACAGCCTCCTACGAGCAGTACTTC. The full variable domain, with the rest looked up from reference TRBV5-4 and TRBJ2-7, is ETGVTQSPTHLIKTRGQQVTLRCSSQSGHNTVSWYQQALGQGPQFIFQYYREEENGRGNFPPRFSGLQFPNYSSELNVNALELDDSALYLCASSLGTASYEQYFGPGTRLTVT.

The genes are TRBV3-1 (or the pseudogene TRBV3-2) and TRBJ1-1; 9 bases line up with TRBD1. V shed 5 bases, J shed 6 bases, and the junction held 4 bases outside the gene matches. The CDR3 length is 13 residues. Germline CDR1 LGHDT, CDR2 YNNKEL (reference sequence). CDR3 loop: CASSFGTGPEAFF. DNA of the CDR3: TGTGCCAGCAGCTTCGGGACAGGGCCTGAAGCTTTCTTT.

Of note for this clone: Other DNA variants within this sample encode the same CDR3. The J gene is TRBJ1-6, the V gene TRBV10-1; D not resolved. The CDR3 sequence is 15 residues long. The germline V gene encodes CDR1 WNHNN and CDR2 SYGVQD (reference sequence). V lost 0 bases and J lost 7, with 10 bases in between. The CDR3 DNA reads TGCGCCAGCAGTGAGTCGATCGCGGGGAATTCACCCCTCCACTTT. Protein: CASSESIAGNSPLHF.

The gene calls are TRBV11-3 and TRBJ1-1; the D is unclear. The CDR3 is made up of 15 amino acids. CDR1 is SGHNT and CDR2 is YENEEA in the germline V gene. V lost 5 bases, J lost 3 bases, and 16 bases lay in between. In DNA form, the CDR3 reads TGTGCCAGCAGCCGTGGGGAGGGCCCGGACACTGAAGCTTTCTTT. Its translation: CASSRGEGPDTEAFF.

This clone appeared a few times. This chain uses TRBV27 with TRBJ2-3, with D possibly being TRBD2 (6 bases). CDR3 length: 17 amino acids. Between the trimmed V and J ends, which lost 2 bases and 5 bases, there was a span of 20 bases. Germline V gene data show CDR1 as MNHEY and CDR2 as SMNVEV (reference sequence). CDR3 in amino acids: CASSLGAWGEGRDTQYF. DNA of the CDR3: TGTGCCAGCAGTTTAGGGGCGTGGGGGGAAGGGAGAGATACGCAGTATTTT.

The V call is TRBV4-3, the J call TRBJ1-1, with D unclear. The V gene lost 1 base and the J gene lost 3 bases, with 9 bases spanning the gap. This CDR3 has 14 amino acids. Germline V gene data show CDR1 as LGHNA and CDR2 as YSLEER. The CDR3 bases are TGCGCCAGCAGCCAAGGAGGGCTGGACACTGAAGCTTTCTTT. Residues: CASSQGGLDTEAFF.

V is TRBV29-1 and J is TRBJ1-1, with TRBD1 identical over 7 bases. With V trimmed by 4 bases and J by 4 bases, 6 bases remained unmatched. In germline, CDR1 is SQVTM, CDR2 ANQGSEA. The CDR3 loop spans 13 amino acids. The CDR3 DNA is TGCAGCGTTGTAGACAGGGTGGGCACTGAAGCTTTCTTT. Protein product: CSVVDRVGTEAFF.

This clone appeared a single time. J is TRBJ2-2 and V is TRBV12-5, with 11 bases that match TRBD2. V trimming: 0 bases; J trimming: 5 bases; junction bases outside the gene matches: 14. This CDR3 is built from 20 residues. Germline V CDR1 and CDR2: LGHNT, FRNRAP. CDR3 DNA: TGTGCTAGTGGTTTGGTCCGCCTAGCGGGGGGAAATAGTATTACCGGGGAGCTGTTTTTT. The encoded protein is CASGLVRLAGGNSITGELFF.

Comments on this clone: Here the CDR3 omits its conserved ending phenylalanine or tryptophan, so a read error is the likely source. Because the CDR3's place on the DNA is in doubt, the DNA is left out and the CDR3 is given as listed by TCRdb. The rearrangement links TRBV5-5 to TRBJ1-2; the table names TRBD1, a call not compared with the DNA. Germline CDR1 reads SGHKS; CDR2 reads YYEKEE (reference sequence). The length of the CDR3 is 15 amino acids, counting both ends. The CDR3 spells CASRPGDRDRGGMVI.

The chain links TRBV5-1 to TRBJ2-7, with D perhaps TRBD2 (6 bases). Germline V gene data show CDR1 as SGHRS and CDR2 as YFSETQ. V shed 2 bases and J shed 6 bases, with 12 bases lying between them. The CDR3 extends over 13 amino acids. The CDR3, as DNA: TGCGCCAGCAGCTTACTACTAGCATCCGAGCAGTACTTC. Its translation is CASSLLLASEQYF.

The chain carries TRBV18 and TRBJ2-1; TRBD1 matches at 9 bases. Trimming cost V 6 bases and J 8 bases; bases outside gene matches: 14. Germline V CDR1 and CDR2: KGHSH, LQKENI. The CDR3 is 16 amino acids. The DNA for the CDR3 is TGTGCCAGCTCCGAACAGGGGGCATCCGTGGGGGATGAGCAGTTCTTC. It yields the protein CASSEQGASVGDEQFF.